What follows describes a single T cell receptor beta chain. Its cognate antigen has yet to be identified. Per-base quality was not reported, and no clone a single base away is much larger than it. This entry is derived from a study of post-analysis software for immune sequencing data (dated by TCRdb to the mid-2010s). About the full investigation: Recorded disease courses included relapsing-remitting, secondary progressive and progressive-relapsing multiple sclerosis, with some patients lacking subtype annotation. A subset of samples was prepared in parallel using single-end sample barcoding, then pooled and co-amplified after Illumina adapter ligation. The patient repertoires were set against approximately 10 previously published healthy control repertoires from donors whose ages ranged from roughly 6 to 27 years. What the research found in general, with its limitations: The control group was slightly older than the multiple sclerosis patient group. Compared with controls, multiple sclerosis patients had significantly lower normalized Chao1 diversity, a finding suggesting substantial peripheral T-cell clonal expansion. Direct clustering with F measure showed strong co-clustering of samples prepared in the same batch, prompting a batch-effect correction. Significantly higher frequencies in patients than in controls were found for roughly 5 TRBV segments, including TRBV5-6, TRBV5-1 and TRBV20-1.

Libraries were built with PCR. The instrument given in TCRdb is Illumina HiSeq 2500. Unique molecular identifiers were incorporated into TCR beta cDNA libraries to reduce PCR and sequencing biases. Every 1 to 10 million input T cells yielded roughly 500,000 cDNA molecules, meaning each molecule approximated one T cell. The patient libraries were prepared and sequenced with the same protocol used for the earlier healthy control dataset. Samples belonging to the same batch were prepared together, multiplexed and sequenced on a shared HiSeq lane. In the authors' own workflow: MIGEC handled the raw barcoded reads, throwing out single-read molecular identifier groups before consensus assembly and CDR3 extraction. VDJtools was used for post-analysis of the clonotype tables, and diversity was normalized by down-sampling every dataset to the size of the smallest sample. In repertoire overlap clustering, CDR3 amino acid sequences, but not nucleotide sequences, were matched to correct batch-related cross-sample contamination. In-frame beta chains were kept once TCRdb had trimmed the public reads at Q25 with fastp and called clones with MiXCR. Every entry covers one CDR3 protein and lists the most common genes and DNA from its rows. TCRdb, not the original authors, processed these V and J calls. The sample includes fewer than 850,000 distinct CDR3 sequences, with roughly 27% observed a single time. The ten largest make up 0.5% to 0.6% of the sample.

To demonstrate the VDJtools post-analysis software, the study profiled TCR beta repertoires from the peripheral blood of some 13 young patients with multiple sclerosis. The multiple sclerosis patients were children and adolescents between roughly 6 and 17 years of age. From the cysteine up to the phenylalanine, the CDR3 has a length of 13 residues. The kept DNA is CDR3 alone, 39 bases in frame from the first base. The germline V gene encodes CDR1 SQVTM and CDR2 ANQGSEA. The trim is 3 bases for V and 4 bases for J, with a gap of 12 bases between the germline ends. The specimen sequenced was blood. The clonotype originates from a girl aged 5 to 17 with multiple sclerosis. This chain joins TRBV29-1 to TRBJ1-1; the D gene identity is not certain. The nucleotide sequence reads as follows: TGCAGCGTTGAGTTGGGTCGGGGCACTGAAGCTTTCTTT. The resulting protein is CSVELGRGTEAFF. Outside the CDR3, residues come from the reference TRBV29-1 and TRBJ1-1 proteins, so the full variable domain is: SAVISQKPSRDICQRGTSLTIQCQVDSQVTMMFWYRQQPGQSLTLIATANQGSEATYESGFVIDKFPISRPNLTFSTLTVSNMSPEDSSIYLCSVELGRGTEAFFGQGTRLTVV.